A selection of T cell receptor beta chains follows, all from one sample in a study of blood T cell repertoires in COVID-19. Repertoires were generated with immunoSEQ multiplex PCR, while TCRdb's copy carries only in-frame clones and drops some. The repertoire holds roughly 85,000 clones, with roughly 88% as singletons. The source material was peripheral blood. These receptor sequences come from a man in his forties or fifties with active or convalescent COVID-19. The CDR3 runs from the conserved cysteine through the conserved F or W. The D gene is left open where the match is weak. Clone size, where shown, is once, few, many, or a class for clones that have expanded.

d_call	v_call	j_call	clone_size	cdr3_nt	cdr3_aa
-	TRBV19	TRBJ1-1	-	TGTGCCAGTAGCCGGGACATCGAAGTGGCCACTGAAGCTTTCTTT	CASSRDIEVATEAFF
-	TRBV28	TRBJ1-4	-	TGTGCCAGCAGTTTCGGGGGGCAATGGGGTGAAAAACTGTTTTTT	CASSFGGQWGEKLFF
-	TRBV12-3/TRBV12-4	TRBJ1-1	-	TGTGCCAGCAGTTTAAAGGGGGACACTGAAGCTTTCTTT	CASSLKGDTEAFF
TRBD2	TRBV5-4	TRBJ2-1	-	TGTGCCAGCAGCTTTGGGGGTAGCGGGAGAAATGAGCAGTTCTTC	CASSFGGSGRNEQFF
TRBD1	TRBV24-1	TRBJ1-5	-	TGTGCCACCAGTGCCGCGACAGGGGCCCACTCTCAGCCCCAGCATTTT	CATSAATGAHSQPQHF
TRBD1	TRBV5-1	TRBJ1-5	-	TGCGCCAGCAGCTTGGGTCGGGACAGGGGGCCCCAGCATTTT	CASSLGRDRGPQHF
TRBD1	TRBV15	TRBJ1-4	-	TGTGCCACCAGCAGAGAAGGACAGGGGGAAGGTGAAAAACTGTTTTTT	CATSREGQGEGEKLFF
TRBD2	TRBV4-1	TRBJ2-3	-	TGCGCCAGCAGCCAAGCGATAGCGGGGGTGGGCACAGATACGCAGTATTTT	CASSQAIAGVGTDTQYF
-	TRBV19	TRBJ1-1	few	TGTGCCAGTAGTACGTCTGTAGGGGGAAGCACTGAAGCTTTCTTT	CASSTSVGGSTEAFF
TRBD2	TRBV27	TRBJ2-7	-	TGTGCCAGCAGTTTGGGGGGGTCCTACGAGCAGTACTTC	CASSLGGSYEQYF
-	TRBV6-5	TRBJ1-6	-	TGTGCCAGCACCGGGGGGCTAGTATATAATTCACCCCTCCACTTT	CASTGGLVYNSPLHF
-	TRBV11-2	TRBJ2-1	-	TGTGCCAGCAGCTTAGATCCGGGTTTGTCCAATGAGCAGTTCTTC	CASSLDPGLSNEQFF
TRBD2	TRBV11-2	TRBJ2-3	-	TGTGCCAGCAGCCCGGGGGGGAGCGTGGATACGCAGTATTTT	CASSPGGSVDTQYF
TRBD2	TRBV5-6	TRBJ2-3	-	TGTGCCAGCAGCCCCTTAGCGGGAGACACAGATACGCAGTATTTT	CASSPLAGDTDTQYF
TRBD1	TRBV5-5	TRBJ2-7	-	TGTGCCAGCAGCTTGGGTGTCGGACAGGGGTACGAGCAGTACTTC	CASSLGVGQGYEQYF
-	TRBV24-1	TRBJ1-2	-	TGTGCCACCAGTGATTTTACAGAACCCTATGGCTACACCTTC	CATSDFTEPYGYTF
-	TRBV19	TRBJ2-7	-	TGTGCCAGTAGTACCGAGTCGGGGTTTCGTTACGAGCAGTACTTC	CASSTESGFRYEQYF
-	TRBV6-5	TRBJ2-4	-	TGTGCCAGCAGTTACTCGGGTCGGGGGATTGATCAGTACTTC	CASSYSGRGIDQYF
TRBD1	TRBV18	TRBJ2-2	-	TGTGCCAGCCGCCGGACAGGGTTTTCTGCCGGGGAGCTGTTTTTT	CASRRTGFSAGELFF
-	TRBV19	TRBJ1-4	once	TGTGCCAGTAGTATTGGCAGGGCGGATGAAAAACTGTTTTTT	CASSIGRADEKLFF
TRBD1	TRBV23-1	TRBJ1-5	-	TGCGCCAGCAGTCCCGACCGCCGGGACAGCTTTGATAGCAATCAGCCCCAGCATTTT	CASSPDRRDSFDSNQPQHF
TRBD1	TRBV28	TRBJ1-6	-	TGTGCCAGCAGGGCCGGGACAGTTAATTCACCCCTCCACTTT	CASRAGTVNSPLHF
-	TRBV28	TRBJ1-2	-	TGTGCCAGCAGGCGCAGCATTTCAGGGAACTATGGCTACACCTTC	CASRRSISGNYGYTF
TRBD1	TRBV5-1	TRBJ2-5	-	TGCGCCAGCAGCTTGGAAGGCAGGGGGCGAGGACAAGAGACCCAGTACTTC	CASSLEGRGRGQETQYF
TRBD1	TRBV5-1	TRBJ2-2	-	TGCGCCAGCAGCTTCGCCGGGACAGGGGGTACCGGGGAGCTGTTTTTT	CASSFAGTGGTGELFF
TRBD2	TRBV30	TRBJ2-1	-	TGTGCCTGGAGCGGCGGGAGGGCCAGTGAGCAGTTCTTC	CAWSGGRASEQFF
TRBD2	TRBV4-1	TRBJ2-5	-	TGCGCCAGCAGCCCCTTAGCTACTAGCGGAGAGACCCAGTACTTC	CASSPLATSGETQYF
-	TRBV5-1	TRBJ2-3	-	TGCGCCAGCAACGTTGGCGGGGACCCAAACACAGATACGCAGTATTTT	CASNVGGDPNTDTQYF
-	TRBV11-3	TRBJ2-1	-	TGTGCCAGCAGCTTAGAATGGGGGCCAGGGTATGAGCAGTTCTTC	CASSLEWGPGYEQFF
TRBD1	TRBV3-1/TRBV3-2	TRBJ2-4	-	TGTGCCAGCAGCCAAGCCACCGGGACAGGGTCCATTCAGTACTTC	CASSQATGTGSIQYF
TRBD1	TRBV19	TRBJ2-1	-	TGTGCCAGTAGAAATACCCAAGGACAGGGGGCCTACAATGAGCAGTTCTTC	CASRNTQGQGAYNEQFF
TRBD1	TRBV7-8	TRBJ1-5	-	TGTGCCAGCAGTTTTGACAGGGGAAATCAGCCCCAGCATTTT	CASSFDRGNQPQHF
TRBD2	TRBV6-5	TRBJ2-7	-	TGTGCCAGCAACCAGCGGGAGAGGTACGAGCAGTACTTC	CASNQRERYEQYF
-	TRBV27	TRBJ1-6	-	TGTGCCAGCAGTTCACAGGGTAATTCACCCCTCCACTTT	CASSSQGNSPLHF
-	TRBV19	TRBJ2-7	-	TGTGCCTCGGCAGCGGCGTACGAGCAGTACTTC	CASAAAYEQYF
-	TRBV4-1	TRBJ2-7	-	TGCGCCAGCAGCCGGGTAGTCAGCGGGACAACCTCCTACGAGCAGTACTTC	CASSRVVSGTTSYEQYF
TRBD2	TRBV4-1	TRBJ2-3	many	TGCGCCAGCAAGAGCGGGGACACAGATACGCAGTATTTT	CASKSGDTDTQYF
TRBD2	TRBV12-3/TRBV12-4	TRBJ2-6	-	TGTGCCAGCAGTTTCCTAGCGGGAGGGCGAACTTTC	CASSFLAGGRTF
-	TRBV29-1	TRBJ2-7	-	TGCAGCGTTTCACAGGGACACGAGCAGTACTTC	CSVSQGHEQYF
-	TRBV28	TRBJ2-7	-	TGTGCCAGCAGTTCTACCCCGGGTTTCGGGGGGCGCTACGAGCAGTACTTC	CASSSTPGFGGRYEQYF
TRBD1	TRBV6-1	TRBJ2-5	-	TGTGCCAGCAGTGAATGGACAGGAAGGTTTATGGAGACCCAGTACTTC	CASSEWTGRFMETQYF
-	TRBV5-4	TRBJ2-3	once	TGTGCCAGCAGCTTGGAGGGGGCAGATACGCAGTATTTT	CASSLEGADTQYF